This T cell receptor (beta chain) was identified during a study of shared clonotypes between healthy human individuals. Study-wide background: Every donor yielded three CD4 naive, three CD4 memory, two CD8 naive and one CD8 memory plate.

Study results and caveats: Relative to their counterparts shared across all four donors, non-shared clonotypes exhibited diminished generation probabilities. Rarefaction revealed incomplete sorted-subset sequencing despite large depth.

Sorted-subset replicate PCR reactions were performed with about 210 ng DNA, corresponding to about 32,000 T cell genomes. Assay used: immunoSEQ multiplex PCR; TCRdb lists only in-frame clones, some missing. The data contain some 1,900,000 clones, approximately 95% of them singletons. CD45RO-negative cells were positively selected for CCR7, leaving out terminally differentiated effector memory CD45RA+ cells. From germline, CDR1 is SGHDN and CDR2 FVKESK. The CDR3 sequence is 16 residues long. J gave up 1 base and V 0 bases, and 6 bases lay outside the gene matches. Concerning this clone: Its specificity is not known.

The sequenced sample consisted of naive CD8+ T cells sorted from blood. V gene TRBV14 combines with J gene TRBJ2-7; 7 bases map to TRBD2. This TCR came from a man aged 18-30 years in good health. CDR3 sequence reads: CASSQEAGLGSYEQYF. For the CDR3, the DNA is TGTGCCAGCAGCCAAGAGGCTGGACTAGGTTCCTACGAGCAGTACTTC. Together with reference TRBV14 and TRBJ2-7, the CDR3 gives the full variable domain: EAGVTQFPSHSVIEKGQTVTLRCDPISGHDNLYWYRRVMGKEIKFLLHFVKESKQDESGMPNNRFLAERTGGTYSTLKVQPAELEDSGVYFCASSQEAGLGSYEQYFGPGTRLTVT.